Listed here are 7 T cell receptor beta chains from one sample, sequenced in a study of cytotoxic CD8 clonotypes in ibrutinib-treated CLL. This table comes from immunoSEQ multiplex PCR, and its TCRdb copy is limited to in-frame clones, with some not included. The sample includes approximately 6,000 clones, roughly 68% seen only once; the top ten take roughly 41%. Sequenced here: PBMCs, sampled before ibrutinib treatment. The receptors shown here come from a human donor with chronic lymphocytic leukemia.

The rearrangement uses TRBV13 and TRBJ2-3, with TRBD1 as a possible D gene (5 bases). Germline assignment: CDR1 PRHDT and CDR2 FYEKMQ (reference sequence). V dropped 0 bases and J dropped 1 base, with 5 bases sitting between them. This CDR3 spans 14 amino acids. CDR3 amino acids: CASSLGRGTDTQYF. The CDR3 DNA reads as TGTGCCAGCAGCTTAGGCAGGGGCACAGATACGCAGTATTTT.

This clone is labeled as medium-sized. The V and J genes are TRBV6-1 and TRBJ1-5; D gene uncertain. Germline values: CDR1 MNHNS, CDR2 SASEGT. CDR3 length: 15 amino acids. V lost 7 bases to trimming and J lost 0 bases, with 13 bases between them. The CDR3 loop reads CASTLPGNSNQPQHF. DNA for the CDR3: TGTGCCAGCACCCTCCCGGGTAATAGCAATCAGCCCCAGCATTTT.

Here the CDR3 reads CASSLGPIATDTQYF. The CDR3 DNA sequence: TGTGCCAGCAGTTTAGGCCCGATTGCCACAGATACGCAGTATTTT. V and J are TRBV27 and TRBJ2-3; D remains ambiguous. V lost 2 bases, J lost 2 bases, and 11 bases lay in between. The CDR3 spans 15 residues. Germline V CDR1 and CDR2: MNHEY, SMNVEV (reference sequence).

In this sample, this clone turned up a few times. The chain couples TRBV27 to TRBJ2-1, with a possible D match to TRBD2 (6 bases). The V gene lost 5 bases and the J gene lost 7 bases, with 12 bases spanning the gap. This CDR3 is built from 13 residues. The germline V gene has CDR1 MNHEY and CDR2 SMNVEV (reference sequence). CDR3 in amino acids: CASSRAAGNEQFF. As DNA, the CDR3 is TGTGCCAGCAGTCGCGCGGCGGGAAATGAGCAGTTCTTC.

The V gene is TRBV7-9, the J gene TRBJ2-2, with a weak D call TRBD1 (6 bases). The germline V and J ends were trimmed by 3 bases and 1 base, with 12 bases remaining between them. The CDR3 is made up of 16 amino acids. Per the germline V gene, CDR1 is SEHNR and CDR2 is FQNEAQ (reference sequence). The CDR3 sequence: CASSFKGQWNTGELFF. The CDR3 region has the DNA TGTGCCAGCAGCTTTAAGGGACAATGGAACACCGGGGAGCTGTTTTTT.

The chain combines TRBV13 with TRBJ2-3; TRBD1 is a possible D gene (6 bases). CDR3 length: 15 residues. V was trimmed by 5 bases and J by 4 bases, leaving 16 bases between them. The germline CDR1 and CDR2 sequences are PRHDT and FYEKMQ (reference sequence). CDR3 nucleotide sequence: TGTGCCAGCAGCCATGGGGGCAGGGTCCCAGATACGCAGTATTTT. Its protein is CASSHGGRVPDTQYF.

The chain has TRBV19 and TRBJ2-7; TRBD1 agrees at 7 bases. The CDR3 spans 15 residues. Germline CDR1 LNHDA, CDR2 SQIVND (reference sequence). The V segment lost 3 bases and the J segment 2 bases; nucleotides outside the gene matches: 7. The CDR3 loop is CASSMTGTVTYEQYF. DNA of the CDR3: TGTGCCAGTAGTATGACCGGGACAGTTACCTACGAGCAGTACTTC.